This record looks at one TCR beta chain sequence and its context. This clonotype was recorded at least ten times. The clone's antigen remains unknown. Base qualities are not provided; no much larger clone lies one nucleotide away. The TCR beta CDR3 regions were amplified from the RNA transcripts. The TCR CDR3 was subjected to a first round of RT-PCR using the HTBI primer set and the Qiagen OneStep RT-PCR kit. Libraries were constructed in a second round of multiplex PCR, after which size selection and purification were carried out. Sequencing of the libraries was done on an Illumina HiSeq2000 using paired-end 100 bp reads. The study's processing was this. SOAPnuke was used to process the raw data, with reads discarded if the reads contained adapters or uncalled bases, had a mean Phred below 15, or lacked an exact constant-primer or identifier match. COPE v1.2.5 was used to merge high-quality paired reads, and clonotypes were defined as unique nucleotide sequences. MiTCR v1.1 was used to align clonotypes to the IMGT TRBV, TRBD and TRBJ reference segments. Analysis was restricted to V-J combinations with a frequency above 0.0001, which covered just over 98% of repertoires. A TCS score was defined as the ratio of F50 (clonal expansion) to E x V (chaos), with BLOSUM62-based TCRdist applied between CDR3 peptides within each V-J. Welch's t-statistics and random forest reduced roughly 540 V-J features to around 14, which were used in a naive Bayes classifier (R e1071). TCRdb handled the public reads itself, with Q25 trimming in fastp and clone calling in MiXCR, and kept productive beta chains. Records with the same CDR3 protein are collapsed into one entry carrying the most frequent genes and DNA. These V and J calls originate from TCRdb's pipeline instead of the authors' own analysis. The table for this sample lists around 520,000 distinct CDR3 sequences; 13% to 15% of them were counted only once. The biggest ten clones account for less than 20% of the sample.

This sample is part of a study of T cells in Graves' hyperthyroidism and ophthalmopathy (dated by TCRdb to between 2017 and 2020). Turning to the overall study: Peripheral blood samples were taken at the time of initial diagnosis, prior to any treatment. Prospective prediction of ophthalmopathy was tested in an independent validation cohort consisting of 18 hyperthyroidism patients and approximately 16 patients who later progressed to ophthalmopathy. In addition, the study compared T-cell repertoires in thyroid tissue and in blood from a handful of Graves' hyperthyroidism patients. The 75 to 100 discovery patients were randomly divided into training and test sets at a 7:3 ratio. To identify TCR V-J signatures that set the groups apart, the researchers used a discovery cohort of 100 patients, made up of around 42 with Graves' ophthalmopathy and 57 with stable Graves' hyperthyroidism. Once sampling was done, hyperthyroidism patients were given methimazole at a starting dose of 30 mg daily, whereas ophthalmopathy patients were given high-dose intravenous methylprednisolone. The paper describes TCR Vbeta CDR3 sequencing of some 130 peripheral blood samples, made up of 43 ophthalmopathy patients, roughly 80 hyperthyroidism patients and 17 progressor patients.

Counted from cysteine to phenylalanine, this CDR3 has 16 amino acids. Here the CDR3 DNA is all that survives: 48 bases in frame from base 1. V is cut by 4 bases and J by 3 bases, and the space between the germline ends is 17 bases. The germline V gene supplies CDR1 SGHRS and CDR2 YFSETQ. Overall study results and their limits: In validation, progression to ophthalmopathy was predicted by the model with nearly 71% sensitivity and roughly 72% specificity, a median of 6.5 months before onset. A model built on a 13 V-J signature distinguished ophthalmopathy from stable hyperthyroidism, reaching roughly 88% sensitivity and 81.08% specificity in cross-validation and 80%/75% in testing. No statistical method was used to fix the sample size in advance, and group allocation was not hidden from the investigators. Most expanded thyroid clonotypes (frequency above 0.001) were also detected in blood, suggesting blood repertoires may reflect thyroid immune responses.

Stable Graves' hyperthyroidism was defined as no progression to ophthalmopathy during 18 months of follow-up. Hyperthyroidism patients were aged 18 to 65 years and newly diagnosed, with disease duration of less than 2 months. Exclusion was applied to patients with uncontrolled infections, other autoimmune diseases, pregnancy or lactation. Diagnoses relied on clinical symptoms, serum thyroxine and TRAb, thyroid ultrasound and orbital computed tomography. Ficoll-Paque density gradient centrifugation was used to isolate PBMCs from 8 to 10 ml of fresh peripheral blood. Total RNA was extracted using Trizol reagent, and RNA quality was assessed on an Agilent 2100 Bioanalyzer.

The material sequenced was blood. The rearranged chain carries TRBV5-1 and TRBJ2-1, with no reliable assignment of the D segment. The receptor was derived from a young woman with Graves' hyperthyroidism. The nucleotides are TGCGCCAGCAGCCCCCTCCTGGGTACAGACTACAATGAGCAGTTCTTC. This yields the protein CASSPLLGTDYNEQFF.